This is a list of T cell receptor beta chains from one sample in a study of T cells expressing NK-cell markers. TCRdb reprocessed the 5' RACE reads and keeps a single row for each CDR3 protein, giving no DNA. Its table records 200,000 to 300,000 distinct CDR3 sequences. The sample comprised blood T cells: a sorted CD56 or NKG2C T cell subset, CD4+ or CD8+ T cells, or bulk PBMC T cells (not recorded which). The receptor source for this set is a man aged 18 to 30 in good health. CDR3s include the opening cysteine and the closing phenylalanine or tryptophan. The order of the fields is V gene, J gene, CDR3 protein.

>TRBV20-1|TRBJ2-3
CSARDRLDLTDTQYF
>TRBV3-1|TRBJ1-6
CASSVEGESLHF
>TRBV27|TRBJ2-4
CASSSRSLLTGGENIQYF
>TRBV15|TRBJ2-2
CATSRDRLAGQNTGELFF
>TRBV12-3/TRBV12-4|TRBJ1-2
CASSSPPGDGYTF
>TRBV2|TRBJ2-3
CASSGRPDLDTQYF
>TRBV19|TRBJ2-2
CASSILSRSGELFF
>TRBV20-1|TRBJ1-5
CSARGGGRQPQHF
>TRBV7-9|TRBJ1-1
CASSLEGVGEAFF
>TRBV7-8|TRBJ2-5
CASSDLRLAGVETQYF
>TRBV4-2|TRBJ2-1
CASSQPSGRINEQFF
>TRBV6-2/TRBV6-3|TRBJ2-5
CASRTGVNQETQYF
>TRBV6-1|TRBJ1-2
CASRSRVGTVDGYTF
>TRBV7-6|TRBJ2-5
CASSSGRLQETQYF
>TRBV29-1|TRBJ1-4
CSVGRAAEKLFF
>TRBV5-1|TRBJ2-1
CASSTLAGGNVNEQFF
>TRBV9|TRBJ2-3
CASSARQGTLKTSTDTQYF
>TRBV5-1|TRBJ1-2
CASSLATEYGYTF
>TRBV24-1|TRBJ2-5
CATSESGTTDQETQYF
>TRBV7-2|TRBJ2-7
CASSLWGTLSYEQYF
>TRBV11-2|TRBJ2-1
CASSAGLAYYEQFF
>TRBV6-1|TRBJ1-1
CASSGQTEAFF
>TRBV5-1|TRBJ2-7
CASSGRDEVQYF
>TRBV5-4|TRBJ2-1
CASSYRTGGNEQFF
>TRBV30|TRBJ2-3
CAWSRTQRGDTQYF
>TRBV10-2|TRBJ2-3
CASSPVLDTQYF
>TRBV19|TRBJ2-1
CASMRGWDNEQFF
>TRBV12-3/TRBV12-4|TRBJ2-7
CASSYRPRGGLLIYEQYF
>TRBV5-1|TRBJ1-6
CASSPGQGRSSPLHF
>TRBV6-5|TRBJ1-1
CASGFLGTEAFF
>TRBV12-3/TRBV12-4|TRBJ2-5
CASRYGTEETQYF
>TRBV12-3/TRBV12-4|TRBJ2-4
CASGLTGSAKNIQYF
>TRBV12-3/TRBV12-4|TRBJ1-1
CASSLVGGMNTEAFF
>TRBV2|TRBJ2-5
CASGLAGQETQYF
>TRBV5-1|TRBJ2-1
CASSLARYNEQFF
>TRBV12-3/TRBV12-4|TRBJ2-5
CASSRDPGTQYF
>TRBV6-4|TRBJ2-1
CASASWVDNEQFF
>TRBV5-1|TRBJ1-1
CASSLGQRDWNTEAFF
>TRBV7-8|TRBJ1-1
CASSLSRNTEAFF
>TRBV29-1|TRBJ1-1
CSVVARPGTTNTEAFF
>TRBV5-4|TRBJ2-1
CASSPKREREDEQFF
>TRBV12-3/TRBV12-4|TRBJ2-7
CASSLGGDLYEQYF
>TRBV4-2|TRBJ2-3
CASSHSGGAGITDTQYF
>TRBV30|TRBJ1-1
CAWSAPTEAFF
>TRBV24-1|TRBJ2-1
CATSETRRNEQFF
>TRBV11-3|TRBJ2-1
CASSWGGTKQFF
>TRBV3-1|TRBJ2-2
CASRQTGTLNTGELFF
>TRBV29-1|TRBJ2-1
CSVGKGTGYNEQFF
>TRBV5-1|TRBJ2-5
CASRQGLAGGSETQYF
>TRBV3-1|TRBJ2-7
CASSPGQVYEQYF
>TRBV7-8|TRBJ2-1
CASSQRETFYEQFF
>TRBV12-3/TRBV12-4|TRBJ2-1
CASTRDKAYNEQFF
>TRBV11-2|TRBJ1-5
CASSGDRDDQPQHF
>TRBV6-1|TRBJ1-5
CASSEARTANQPQHF
>TRBV5-1|TRBJ2-5
CASSFRGGQETQYF
>TRBV23-1|TRBJ2-3
CASLGTHTGDDSTDTQYF